One T cell receptor beta chain is described in this entry. Antigen specificity is unknown. Germline V CDR1 and CDR2: SEHNR, FQNEAQ (reference sequence). The CDR3 runs 17 residues. The V and J ends lost 2 bases and 4 bases respectively, with 18 bases between them. The use of a sample-barcoded 5' primer and a J-beta primer mix characterized a second PCR of about 7 to 12 cycles. Every sample returned 2.5 million or more CDR3-containing paired-end reads. TCRdb re-derived calls from the 5' RACE reads in MiXCR, one entry per CDR3 protein. The table records hundreds of thousands of distinct CDR3 sequences, 35% to 50% of them present only once. These data originate in a study of blood T cells in healthy people across ages. Looking at the study overall: In model experiments, template switching was able to capture about one barcoded beta molecule for every two T cells that were present. Broader study findings: Naive T cell percentage by flow cytometry tracked strongly with beta diversity. Estimates drawn from one million T cells were deemed to understate diversity.

The source material was blood. The J gene is TRBJ2-4, the V gene TRBV7-9; D tentatively fits TRBD1 or TRBD2 (5 bases each). This TCR was recovered from an elderly man in good health. CDR3 bases: TGTGCCAGCAGCTTAAGTCCGACAGTCGAGGGGAAAAACATTCAGTACTTC. This translates into CASSLSPTVEGKNIQYF.